The rows below give T cell receptor beta chains drawn from one sample of a study of blood T cells in healthy people across ages. TCRdb recomputed calls from the 5' RACE reads with MiXCR, one row per CDR3 protein. The repertoire has 380,000 or so distinct CDR3 sequences, roughly half of them found once; the top ten carry about 54%. Sequencing was done on a sample of blood. These receptors were collected from a man aged 55 to 70 in good health. CDR3s include the opening cysteine and the closing phenylalanine or tryptophan. A D gene is named only where the DNA matches it firmly. The size of a clone is reported for some rows only, either as once, few or many, or as a class for expanded clones.

V gene: TRBV6-5
clone size: .
D gene: .
J gene: TRBJ2-5
CDR3 DNA: TGTGCCAGCAGTTATTCCGGGGGTATGGAGACCCAGTACTTC
CDR3 protein: CASSYSGGMETQYF

V gene: TRBV29-1
clone size: .
D gene: .
J gene: TRBJ2-1
CDR3 DNA: TGCAGCGGGCGCCAGCGAGGCGATGAGCAGTTCTTC
CDR3 protein: CSGRQRGDEQFF

V gene: TRBV7-2
clone size: .
D gene: .
J gene: TRBJ2-7
CDR3 DNA: TGTGCCAGCAGCGCCCGACAGGGAGGTTACGAGCAGTACTTC
CDR3 protein: CASSARQGGYEQYF

V gene: TRBV6-6
clone size: .
D gene: .
J gene: TRBJ1-6
CDR3 DNA: TGTGCCAGCAGTCCTTACAGGACCTCGTCTGGGAATTCACCCCTCCACTTT
CDR3 protein: CASSPYRTSSGNSPLHF

V gene: TRBV5-1
clone size: few
D gene: .
J gene: TRBJ1-2
CDR3 DNA: TGCGCCAGCAGCTTGACCTCATCGGATGGCTACACCTTC
CDR3 protein: CASSLTSSDGYTF

V gene: TRBV28
clone size: .
D gene: .
J gene: TRBJ1-1
CDR3 DNA: TGTGCCAGCAGTTTGATCGAGGTGATCGGGAACACTGAAGCTTTCTTT
CDR3 protein: CASSLIEVIGNTEAFF

V gene: TRBV2
clone size: .
D gene: TRBD2
J gene: TRBJ2-1
CDR3 DNA: TGTGCCAGCAGTGTTAGCGGGAGGGGGCATGAGCAGTTCTTC
CDR3 protein: CASSVSGRGHEQFF

V gene: TRBV20-1
clone size: few
D gene: .
J gene: TRBJ2-2
CDR3 DNA: TGCAGTGCTAGAGGGGTGACTGAGAGCGGGGAGCTGTTTTTT
CDR3 protein: CSARGVTESGELFF

V gene: TRBV6-5
clone size: few
D gene: .
J gene: TRBJ2-7
CDR3 DNA: TGTGCCAGCAGTTACTCCGGCGGGGAAGCGTTCTACGAGCAGTACTTC
CDR3 protein: CASSYSGGEAFYEQYF

V gene: TRBV18
clone size: .
D gene: TRBD1
J gene: TRBJ2-3
CDR3 DNA: TGTGCCAGCTCACCACTTCGGCGCGGACAGGGAGGCACAGATACGCAGTATTTT
CDR3 protein: CASSPLRRGQGGTDTQYF

V gene: TRBV7-2
clone size: .
D gene: TRBD1
J gene: TRBJ2-5
CDR3 DNA: TGTGCCAGCAGCTTACCTGGGACAGGGAAAGAGACCCAGTACTTC
CDR3 protein: CASSLPGTGKETQYF

V gene: TRBV12-3/TRBV12-4
clone size: few
D gene: .
J gene: TRBJ2-1
CDR3 DNA: TGTGCCAGCAGTCCGGGGGGCGGGAGTGCCTACAATGAGCAGTTCTTC
CDR3 protein: CASSPGGGSAYNEQFF

V gene: TRBV6-5
clone size: .
D gene: .
J gene: TRBJ2-6
CDR3 DNA: TGTGCCAGCAGTTCAATACTCTCTGGGGCCAACGTCCTGACTTTC
CDR3 protein: CASSSILSGANVLTF

V gene: TRBV5-5
clone size: .
D gene: .
J gene: TRBJ1-1
CDR3 DNA: TGTGCCAGCAGCTTGGAGGTGGGCGAAGCTTTCTTT
CDR3 protein: CASSLEVGEAFF

V gene: TRBV6-5
clone size: .
D gene: TRBD2
J gene: TRBJ2-3
CDR3 DNA: TGTGCCAGCAGGACTAGCGGGAGAGGGACAGATACGCAGTATTTT
CDR3 protein: CASRTSGRGTDTQYF

V gene: TRBV12-3/TRBV12-4
clone size: few
D gene: .
J gene: TRBJ1-1
CDR3 DNA: TGTGCCAGCAGACCGGGACGGACGAACACTGAAGCTTTCTTT
CDR3 protein: CASRPGRTNTEAFF

V gene: TRBV3-1
clone size: few
D gene: .
J gene: TRBJ2-5
CDR3 DNA: TGTGCCAGCAGGGAGGCCGTGGTAGAGACCCAGTACTTC
CDR3 protein: CASREAVVETQYF

V gene: TRBV20-1
clone size: .
D gene: .
J gene: TRBJ2-5
CDR3 DNA: TGCAGTGCTAGGCGGGAGACCCAGTACTTC
CDR3 protein: CSARRETQYF

V gene: TRBV9
clone size: .
D gene: TRBD2
J gene: TRBJ2-7
CDR3 DNA: TGTGCCAGCAGCGCGGGGACTAGCGGCCAGTACGAGCAGTACTTC
CDR3 protein: CASSAGTSGQYEQYF

V gene: TRBV9
clone size: .
D gene: .
J gene: TRBJ2-3
CDR3 DNA: TGTGCCAGCAGCGTAGTCCCAATCTGGGATACGCAGTATTTT
CDR3 protein: CASSVVPIWDTQYF

V gene: TRBV28
clone size: once
D gene: .
J gene: TRBJ2-7
CDR3 DNA: TGTGCCAACACCCGCCGGACTGCCGTCTACGAGCAGTACTTC
CDR3 protein: CANTRRTAVYEQYF

V gene: TRBV10-3
clone size: .
D gene: .
J gene: TRBJ1-5
CDR3 DNA: TGTGCCACCAGTGATGGAGGCGCTCAGCCCCAGCATTTT
CDR3 protein: CATSDGGAQPQHF

V gene: TRBV20-1
clone size: .
D gene: .
J gene: TRBJ2-7
CDR3 DNA: TGCAGTGCCACCGGGACCAACGAGCAGTACTTC
CDR3 protein: CSATGTNEQYF

V gene: TRBV27
clone size: .
D gene: .
J gene: TRBJ2-7
CDR3 DNA: TGTGCCAGCAATTCGACAAGTGCCGGCGAGCAGTGCTTC
CDR3 protein: CASNSTSAGEQCF

V gene: TRBV6-2/TRBV6-3
clone size: few
D gene: .
J gene: TRBJ2-1
CDR3 DNA: TGTGCCAGCAGCCCAATCTTGAGGGCCTCCTACAATGAGCAGTTCTTC
CDR3 protein: CASSPILRASYNEQFF

V gene: TRBV18
clone size: .
D gene: TRBD1
J gene: TRBJ1-1
CDR3 DNA: TGTGCCAGCTCGCCCTCTGAGACAGGGAGTACTGAAGCTTTCTTT
CDR3 protein: CASSPSETGSTEAFF

V gene: TRBV12-3/TRBV12-4
clone size: few
D gene: .
J gene: TRBJ2-5
CDR3 DNA: TGTGCCAGCAGTGGTAGGGAGCAGTACTTC
CDR3 protein: CASSGREQYF

V gene: TRBV25-1
clone size: .
D gene: .
J gene: TRBJ2-3
CDR3 DNA: TGTGCCAGCAGTGAACACAGGGCGGGAGATACGCAGTATTTT
CDR3 protein: CASSEHRAGDTQYF

V gene: TRBV28
clone size: .
D gene: TRBD2
J gene: TRBJ2-1
CDR3 DNA: TGTGCCAGCAGCCTTTGGACTAGCGGGAGATCTGAGCAGTTCTTC
CDR3 protein: CASSLWTSGRSEQFF